This TCR beta chain originates from a study of blood T cell repertoires in COVID-19. Study at large: The study drew acute and convalescent COVID-19 samples from the United States, Italy and Spain. T cells, B-cell-depleted T cells, or PBMCs provided the cDNA or gDNA that served as material.

Germline-derived CDR1 and CDR2 are MNHNY and SVGAGI (reference sequence). The length of the CDR3 is 11 residues. V was clipped by 7 bases and J by 5 bases, with 8 bases between them. In the original processing: Reference gene primers were amplified, and this amplification served to estimate nucleated cell counts. Assay: immunoSEQ multiplex PCR; the TCRdb copy retains only in-frame clones and omits some. V and J calls plus clone size are reproduced from that table; the DNA served to infer D and trimming. The repertoire includes 250,000 to 350,000 clones, around 90% of them detected once, and roughly 1.5% sits in the top ten. Which cohort a participant joined came from the clinical history participants gave.

The J gene is TRBJ1-2, the V gene TRBV6-6; no clear D. Sequencing input: PBMCs or T cells enriched from blood (not recorded which). This TCR was sampled from a woman in her late teens or twenties with acute COVID-19. The CDR3, as DNA: TGTGCCAGCACCACACAGTATGGCTACACCTTC. Amino acids: CASTTQYGYTF.